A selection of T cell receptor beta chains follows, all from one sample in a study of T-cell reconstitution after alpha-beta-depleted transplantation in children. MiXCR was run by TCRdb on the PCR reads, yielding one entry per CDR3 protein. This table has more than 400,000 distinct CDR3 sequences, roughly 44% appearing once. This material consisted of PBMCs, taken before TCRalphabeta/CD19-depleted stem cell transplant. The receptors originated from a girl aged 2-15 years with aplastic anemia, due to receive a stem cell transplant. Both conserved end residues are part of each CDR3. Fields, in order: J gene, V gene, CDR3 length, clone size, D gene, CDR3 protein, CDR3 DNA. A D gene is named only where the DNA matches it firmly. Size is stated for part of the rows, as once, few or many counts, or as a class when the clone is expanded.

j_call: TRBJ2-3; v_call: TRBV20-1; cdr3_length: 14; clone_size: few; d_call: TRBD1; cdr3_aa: CSARATGGLVTQYF; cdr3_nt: TGCAGTGCTCGTGCGACAGGGGGCTTGGTTACGCAGTATTTT
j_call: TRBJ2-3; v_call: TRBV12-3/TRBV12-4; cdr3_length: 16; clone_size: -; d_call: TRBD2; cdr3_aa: CASSSYLAGGTDTQYF; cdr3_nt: TGTGCCAGCAGCAGTTATCTAGCGGGGGGAACGGATACGCAGTATTTT
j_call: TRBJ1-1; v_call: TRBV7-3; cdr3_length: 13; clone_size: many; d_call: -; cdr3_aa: CASSLALNTEAFF; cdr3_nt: TGCGCCAGCAGCTTGGCACTGAACACTGAAGCTTTCTTT
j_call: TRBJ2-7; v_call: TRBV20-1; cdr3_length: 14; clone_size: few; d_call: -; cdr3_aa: CSAGPPGITYEQYF; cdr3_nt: TGCAGTGCTGGCCCCCCGGGGATAACCTACGAGCAGTACTTC
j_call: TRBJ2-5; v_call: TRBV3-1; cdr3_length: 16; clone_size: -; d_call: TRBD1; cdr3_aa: CASSRVRDRGPETQYF; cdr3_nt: TGTGCCAGCAGCCGAGTCCGGGACAGGGGGCCAGAGACCCAGTACTTC
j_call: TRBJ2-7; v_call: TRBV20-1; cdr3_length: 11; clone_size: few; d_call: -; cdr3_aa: CSALRAYEQYF; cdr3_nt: TGCAGTGCCCTCCGGGCCTACGAGCAGTACTTC
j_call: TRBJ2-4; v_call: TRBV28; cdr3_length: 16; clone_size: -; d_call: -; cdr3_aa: CASSPGLSGPKNIQYF; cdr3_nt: TGTGCCAGCAGCCCCGGGCTAAGCGGACCCAAAAACATTCAGTACTTC
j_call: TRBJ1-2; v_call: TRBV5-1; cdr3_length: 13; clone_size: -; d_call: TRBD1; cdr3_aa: CASSLNRGNGYTF; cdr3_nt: TGCGCCAGCAGCTTAAACAGGGGGAATGGCTACACCTTC
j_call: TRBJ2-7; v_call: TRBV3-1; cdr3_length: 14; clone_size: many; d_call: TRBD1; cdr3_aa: CASSPGQGDYEQYF; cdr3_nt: TGTGCCAGCAGCCCGGGACAGGGGGACTACGAGCAGTACTTC
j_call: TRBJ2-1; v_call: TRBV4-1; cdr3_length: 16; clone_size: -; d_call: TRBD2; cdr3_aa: CASSQPTSGVYNEQFF; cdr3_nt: TGCGCCAGCAGCCAACCAACTAGCGGGGTTTACAATGAGCAGTTCTTC
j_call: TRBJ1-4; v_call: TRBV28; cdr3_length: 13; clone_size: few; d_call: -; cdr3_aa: CASSLFAREKLFF; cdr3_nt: TGTGCCAGCAGTTTATTCGCCAGGGAAAAACTGTTTTTT
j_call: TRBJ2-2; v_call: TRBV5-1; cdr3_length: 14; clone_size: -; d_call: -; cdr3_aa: CASSLAGASGELFF; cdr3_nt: TGCGCCAGCAGCTTGGCAGGGGCGAGCGGGGAGCTGTTTTTT
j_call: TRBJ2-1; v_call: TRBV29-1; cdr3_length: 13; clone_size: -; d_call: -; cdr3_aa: CSVEDQVANEQFF; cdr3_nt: TGCAGCGTTGAAGATCAGGTGGCAAATGAGCAGTTCTTC
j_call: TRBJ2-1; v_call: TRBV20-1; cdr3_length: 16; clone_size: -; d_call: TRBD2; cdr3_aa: CSARTSGRKVVNEQFF; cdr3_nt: TGCAGTGCTAGGACTAGCGGGAGGAAAGTAGTCAATGAGCAGTTCTTC
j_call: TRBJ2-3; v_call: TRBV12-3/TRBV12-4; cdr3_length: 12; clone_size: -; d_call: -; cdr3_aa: CASRRDTDTQYF; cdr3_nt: TGTGCCAGCAGACGGGACACAGATACGCAGTATTTT
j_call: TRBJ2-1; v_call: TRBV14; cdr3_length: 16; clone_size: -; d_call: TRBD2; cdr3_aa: CASSPGLAGSYNEQFF; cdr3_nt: TGTGCCAGCAGTCCGGGACTAGCGGGCTCCTACAATGAGCAGTTCTTC
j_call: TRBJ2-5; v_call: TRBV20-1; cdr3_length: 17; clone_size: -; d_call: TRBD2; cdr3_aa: CSATNLAGGHPQETQYF; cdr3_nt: TGCAGTGCTACTAACTTAGCGGGAGGGCATCCCCAGGAGACCCAGTACTTC
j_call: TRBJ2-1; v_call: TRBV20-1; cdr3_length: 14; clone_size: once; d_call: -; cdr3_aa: CSATPDSPSDEQFF; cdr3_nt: TGCAGTGCTACCCCCGACTCGCCTTCGGATGAGCAGTTCTTC
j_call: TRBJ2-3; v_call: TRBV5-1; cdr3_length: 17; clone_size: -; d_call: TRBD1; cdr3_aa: CASSSGQALGSTDTQYF; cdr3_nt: TGCGCCAGCAGCTCTGGACAGGCCCTGGGTAGCACAGATACGCAGTATTTT
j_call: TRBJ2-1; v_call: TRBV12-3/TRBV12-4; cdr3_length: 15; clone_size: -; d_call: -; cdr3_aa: CASRATGRGANEQFF; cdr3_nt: TGTGCCAGCAGAGCCACAGGGAGGGGGGCCAATGAGCAGTTCTTC
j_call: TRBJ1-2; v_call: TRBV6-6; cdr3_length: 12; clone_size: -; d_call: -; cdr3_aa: CALSSQNDGYTF; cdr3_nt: TGTGCCCTCTCCTCCCAAAACGATGGCTACACCTTC
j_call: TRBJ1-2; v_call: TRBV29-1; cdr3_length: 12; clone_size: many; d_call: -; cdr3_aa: CSVVGIGHGYTF; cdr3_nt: TGCAGCGTTGTGGGTATCGGGCATGGCTACACCTTC
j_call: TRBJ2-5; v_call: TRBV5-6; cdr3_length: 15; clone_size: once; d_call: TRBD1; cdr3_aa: CASSRAVGGDETQYF; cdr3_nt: TGTGCCAGCAGCCGGGCCGTAGGGGGCGATGAGACCCAGTACTTC
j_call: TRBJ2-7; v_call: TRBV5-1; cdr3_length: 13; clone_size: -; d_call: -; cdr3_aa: CASSAVQEREQYF; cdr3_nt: TGCGCCAGCAGCGCAGTACAGGAAAGAGAGCAGTACTTC
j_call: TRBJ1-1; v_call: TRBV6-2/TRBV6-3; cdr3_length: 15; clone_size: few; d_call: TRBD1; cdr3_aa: CASEGQGSPNTEAFF; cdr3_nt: TGTGCCAGCGAAGGACAGGGTTCACCGAACACTGAAGCTTTCTTT
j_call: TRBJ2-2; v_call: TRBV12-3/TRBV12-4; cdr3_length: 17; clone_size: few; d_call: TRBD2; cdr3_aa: CASSYPSGGIHTGELFF; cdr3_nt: TGTGCCAGCAGTTACCCTAGCGGGGGTATACACACCGGGGAGCTGTTTTTT
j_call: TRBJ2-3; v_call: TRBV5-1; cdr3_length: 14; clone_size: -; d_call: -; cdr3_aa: CASSLDGGGDTQYF; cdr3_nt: TGCGCCAGCAGCTTGGACGGAGGCGGCGATACGCAGTATTTT
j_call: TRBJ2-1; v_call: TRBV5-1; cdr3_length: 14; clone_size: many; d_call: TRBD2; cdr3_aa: CASSSGLAGNEQFF; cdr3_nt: TGCGCCAGCAGCTCGGGACTAGCGGGGAATGAGCAGTTCTTC
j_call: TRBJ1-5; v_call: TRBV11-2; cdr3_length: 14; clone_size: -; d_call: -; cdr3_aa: CASSPRTSPYTQHF; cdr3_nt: TGTGCCAGCAGCCCGAGGACTAGTCCATATACGCAGCATTTT
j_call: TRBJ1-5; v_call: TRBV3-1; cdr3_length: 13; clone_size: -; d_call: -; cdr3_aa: CASSQPGNQPQHF; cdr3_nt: TGTGCCAGCAGCCAACCTGGCAATCAGCCCCAGCATTTT
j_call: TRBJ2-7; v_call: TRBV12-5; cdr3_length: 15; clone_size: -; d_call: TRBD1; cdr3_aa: CASGAPGQGSYEQYF; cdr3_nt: TGTGCTAGTGGTGCTCCGGGACAGGGATCCTACGAGCAGTACTTC
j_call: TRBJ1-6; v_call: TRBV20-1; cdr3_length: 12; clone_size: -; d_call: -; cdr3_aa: CSARPINSPLHF; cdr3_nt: TGCAGTGCTAGGCCGATAAATTCACCCCTCCACTTT
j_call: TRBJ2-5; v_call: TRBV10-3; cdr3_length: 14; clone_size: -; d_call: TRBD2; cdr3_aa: CATGLAGVRETQYF; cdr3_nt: TGTGCCACCGGACTAGCGGGAGTAAGAGAGACCCAGTACTTC
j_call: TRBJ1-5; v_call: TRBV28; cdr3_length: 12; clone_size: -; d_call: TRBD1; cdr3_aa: CPSHRGNQPQHF; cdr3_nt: TGTCCCAGCCACAGGGGTAATCAGCCCCAGCATTTT
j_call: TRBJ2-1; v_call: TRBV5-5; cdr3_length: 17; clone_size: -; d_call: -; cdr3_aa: CASSTRANPDSRGEQFF; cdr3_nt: TGTGCCAGCAGCACGAGGGCGAACCCGGACAGCCGTGGGGAGCAGTTCTTC
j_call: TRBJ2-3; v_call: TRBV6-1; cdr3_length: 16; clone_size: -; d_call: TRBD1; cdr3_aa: CASSVLTGGSTDTQYF; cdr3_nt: TGTGCCAGCAGTGTCTTGACAGGGGGCAGCACAGATACGCAGTATTTT
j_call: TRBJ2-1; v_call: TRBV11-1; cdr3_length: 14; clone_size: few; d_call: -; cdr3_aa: CASLSESSYNEQFF; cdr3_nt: TGTGCCAGCTTATCAGAGAGCTCCTACAATGAGCAGTTCTTC
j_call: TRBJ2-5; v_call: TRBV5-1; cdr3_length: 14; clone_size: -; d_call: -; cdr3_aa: CASSLGQQQETQYF; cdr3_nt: TGCGCCAGCAGCTTGGGACAGCAACAAGAGACCCAGTACTTC
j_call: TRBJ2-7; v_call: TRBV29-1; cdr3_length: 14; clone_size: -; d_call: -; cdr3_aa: CSVEGPPPYYEQYF; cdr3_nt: TGCAGCGTTGAGGGGCCTCCTCCCTACTACGAGCAGTACTTC
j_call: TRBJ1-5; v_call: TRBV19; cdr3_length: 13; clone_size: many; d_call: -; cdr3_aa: CASSGAPERPQHF; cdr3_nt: TGTGCCAGTAGTGGTGCACCCGAGAGACCCCAGCATTTT
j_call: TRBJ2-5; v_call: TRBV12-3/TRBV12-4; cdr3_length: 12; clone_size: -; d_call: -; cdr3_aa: CASTGASETQYF; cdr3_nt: TGTGCCAGCACAGGGGCATCGGAGACCCAGTACTTC
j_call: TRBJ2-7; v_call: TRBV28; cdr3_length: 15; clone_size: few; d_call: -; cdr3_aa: CASTPPLGVDHEQYF; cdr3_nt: TGTGCCAGCACCCCTCCCCTAGGGGTTGACCACGAGCAGTACTTC
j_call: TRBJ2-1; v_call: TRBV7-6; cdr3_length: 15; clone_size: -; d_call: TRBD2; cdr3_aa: CASSNERDGYNEQFF; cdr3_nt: TGTGCCAGCAGCAACGAGCGGGACGGATACAATGAGCAGTTCTTC
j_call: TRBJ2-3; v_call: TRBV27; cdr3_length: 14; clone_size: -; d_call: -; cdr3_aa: CASTGGLATDTQYF; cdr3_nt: TGTGCCAGCACCGGGGGGCTGGCCACAGATACGCAGTATTTT
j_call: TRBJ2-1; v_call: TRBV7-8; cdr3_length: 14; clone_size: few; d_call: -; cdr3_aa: CASSFRSRDNEQFF; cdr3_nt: TGTGCCAGCAGCTTCAGGAGTAGGGACAATGAGCAGTTCTTC
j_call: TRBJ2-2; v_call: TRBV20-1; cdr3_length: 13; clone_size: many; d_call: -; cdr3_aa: CSARDQGGRELFF; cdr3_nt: TGCAGTGCTAGAGATCAGGGCGGTAGGGAGCTGTTTTTT
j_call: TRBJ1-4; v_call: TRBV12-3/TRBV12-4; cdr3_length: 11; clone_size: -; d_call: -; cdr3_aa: CAISLEGVVFF; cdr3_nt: TGTGCCATCAGTTTAGAAGGGGTAGTGTTTTTT
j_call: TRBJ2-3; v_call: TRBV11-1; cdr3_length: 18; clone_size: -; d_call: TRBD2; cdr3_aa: CASSSLAGEGTSTDTQYF; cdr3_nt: TGTGCCAGCAGCTCACTAGCGGGGGAGGGAACTAGCACAGATACGCAGTATTTT
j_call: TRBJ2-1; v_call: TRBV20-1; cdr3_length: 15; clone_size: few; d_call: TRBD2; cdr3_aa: CSARTSGGPLDEQFF; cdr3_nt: TGCAGTGCTAGGACTAGCGGGGGCCCTTTGGATGAGCAGTTCTTC